Following are 30 T cell receptor beta chains from one sample sequenced in a study of blood T cell repertoires in COVID-19. Data came from immunoSEQ multiplex PCR; TCRdb stores just in-frame clones and leaves some out. The profile shows some 150,000 clones, roughly 83% of them singletons. The sequenced sample consisted of peripheral blood. The source of these receptors is a woman between 70 and 85 years old with COVID-19, enrolled during active disease.

The chain is built from TRBV28 and TRBJ1-6; no clear D gene. This CDR3 spans 16 amino acids. Germline CDR1 and CDR2: MDHEN and SYDVKM. V was cut by 0 bases and J by 7 bases, with 13 bases left in between. The CDR3 bases are TGTGCCAGCAGTTTATGGGGTGGACGGGAGAATTCACCCCTCCACTTT. Translating it yields CASSLWGGRENSPLHF.

J is TRBJ1-2 and V is TRBV7-8; D is perhaps TRBD1 (6 bases). The CDR3 runs to 14 residues. In germline, CDR1 is SGHVS, CDR2 FQNEAQ. V was clipped by 2 bases and J by 4 bases, with 11 bases between them. The DNA of the CDR3 is TGTGCCAGCAGCTTAACAGGGTCGGGCTATGGCTACACCTTC. It specifies CASSLTGSGYGYTF.

The chain is built from TRBV21-1 and TRBJ2-7; the D segment call TRBD1 is taken from the table without a DNA check. TRBV21-1 is flagged as a pseudogene. The CDR3 sequence is 13 residues long. CDR3 region: CASSTTASYEQYF. The CDR3 DNA is TGTGCCAGCAGCACGACAGCTTCCTACGAGCAGTACTTC.

This chain joins TRBV19 and TRBJ2-5; 14 nucleotides align to TRBD2. Germline lookup yields CDR1 LNHDA and CDR2 SQIVND (reference sequence). This CDR3 has 18 residues. The junction had 10 bases not matched to a gene; V was cut back by 1 base and J by 6 bases. In DNA, the CDR3 is TGTGCCAGTAGTATAGGGTTTGGGACTAGCGGGGGCCCGCAGACCCAGTACTTC. Encoded protein: CASSIGFGTSGGPQTQYF.

V gene TRBV21-1 combines with J gene TRBJ2-4; TRBD1 is the table's D call, not checked against the DNA. TRBV21-1 is annotated as a pseudogene. The CDR3 has 18 residues. The CDR3 nucleotides are TGTGCCAGCAGCAAAGCGGACAGGGGAGATATAGCCAAAAACATTCAGTACTTC. Translating it yields CASSKADRGDIAKNIQYF.

J is TRBJ1-4 and V is TRBV6-1, with no clear D. There are 16 residues in the CDR3. Germline assignment: CDR1 MNHNS and CDR2 SASEGT. Deletions cut 0 bases from V and 4 bases from J, with 12 bases between. CDR3 protein: CASSEAPEGLNEKLFF. CDR3 nucleotide sequence: TGTGCCAGCAGTGAAGCGCCGGAGGGCCTTAATGAAAAACTGTTTTTT.

The rearrangement uses TRBV4-1 and TRBJ1-3, with a weak D call TRBD1 (5 bases). The germline gives CDR1 MGHRA, CDR2 YSYEKL. The length of the CDR3 is 15 residues. V was pared by 3 bases and J by 4 bases, with 13 bases between. This chain's CDR3 is CASSQGLYSGNTIYF. CDR3 bases: TGCGCCAGCAGCCAGGGGCTTTACTCGGGAAACACCATATATTTT.

J is TRBJ2-7 and V is TRBV11-1; 9 nucleotides align to TRBD2. The ends lost 4 bases at V and 3 bases at J; junction bases unmatched: 7. From germline, CDR1 is SGHAT and CDR2 FQDESV (reference sequence). The CDR3 is made up of 15 amino acids. The CDR3 loop is CASSSSGTSSYEQYF. CDR3 nucleotides: TGTGCCAGCAGCTCTTCCGGGACTAGCAGCTACGAGCAGTACTTC.

This clone was counted a single time. The chain combines TRBV2 with TRBJ2-5; 10 bases are shared with TRBD2. CDR3 size: 14 residues. Trimming at V came to 8 bases and at J to 4 bases, leaving 7 bases not matched to a gene. Germline lookup yields CDR1 SNHLY and CDR2 FYNNEI. The CDR3: CASSRASGGETQYF. The CDR3 coding sequence is TGTGCCAGCTCCCGGGCTAGCGGGGGAGAGACCCAGTACTTC.

This chain connects TRBV19 to TRBJ2-7; D is perhaps TRBD2 (6 bases). Germline V gene sequence: CDR1 LNHDA, CDR2 SQIVND (reference sequence). The V end lost 3 bases, the J end lost 6 bases, and 15 bases lay between the germline ends. The CDR3 spans 14 residues. The CDR3 DNA reads TGTGCCAGTAGTATGTGGGCCAGGGACTCCGAGCAGTACTTC. Translated: CASSMWARDSEQYF.

This clone was seen only a few times. This chain joins TRBV19 and TRBJ1-3; no reliable D call. The CDR3 has 12 amino acids. Per germline, CDR1 LNHDA and CDR2 SQIVND (reference sequence). The V end lost 9 bases, the J end lost 0 bases, and 6 bases lay between the germline ends. The CDR3 DNA reads TGTGCCAGCATGAGCTCTGGAAACACCATATATTTT. This gives the protein CASMSSGNTIYF.

The genes are TRBV5-1 and TRBJ2-7; tentative D call: TRBD2 (5 bases). Trimming removed 4 bases at V and 0 bases at J, with 14 bases between. This CDR3 is 15 amino acids long. CDR1 and CDR2 from the germline V gene are SGHRS and YFSETQ. This CDR3 reads CASSPPGITSYEQYF. Written as DNA, the CDR3 is TGCGCCAGCAGCCCCCCGGGGATAACCTCCTACGAGCAGTACTTC.

The CDR3 sequence is CAISESGGTNEKLFF. CDR3 DNA: TGTGCCATCAGTGAGTCGGGAGGAACCAATGAAAAACTGTTTTTT. The chain employs TRBV10-3 and TRBJ1-4; D gene unclear. CDR1 is ENHRY and CDR2 is SYGVKD in the germline V gene. V shed 0 bases and J shed 5 bases, with 10 bases lying between them. This CDR3 is built from 15 residues.

This chain uses TRBV5-4 with TRBJ1-1; TRBD1 is a possible D gene (6 bases). Germline V gene sequence: CDR1 SGHNT, CDR2 YYREEE (reference sequence). This CDR3 contains 15 residues. Deletions cut 3 bases from V and 4 bases from J, with 16 bases between. CDR3 coding DNA: TGTGCCAGCAGCTCCGGGACATTTTCCTCCACTGAAGCTTTCTTT. Protein sequence: CASSSGTFSSTEAFF.

This sequence joins TRBV25-1 and TRBJ1-2, with unresolved D. The CDR3 covers 12 residues. Per germline, CDR1 MGHDK and CDR2 SYGVNS. Trimming shortened V by 3 bases and J by 5 bases, and 7 bases separated the two germline ends. CDR3 residues: CASSDKLYGYTF. The CDR3 coding sequence is TGTGCCAGCAGTGACAAATTGTATGGCTACACCTTC.

The chain carries TRBV21-1 and TRBJ2-3; no DNA check was done on the table's D call, TRBD2. TRBV21-1 is recorded as a pseudogene. The CDR3 is 14 amino acids. CDR3 region: CASTEVAGTDTQYF. The CDR3 bases are TGTGCCAGCACAGAGGTGGCGGGCACAGATACGCAGTATTTT.

The chain combines TRBV5-1 with TRBJ1-1; D may be TRBD1 (5 bases). Trimming removed 5 bases at V and 4 bases at J, with 9 bases between. This CDR3 region has 12 residues. The germline V gene has CDR1 SGHRS and CDR2 YFSETQ. The CDR3 DNA reads TGCGCCAGCAGATCGGACATCACTGAAGCTTTCTTT. Translated: CASRSDITEAFF.

This chain joins TRBV27 and TRBJ2-3; D unclear. The CDR3 consists of 13 residues. The germline CDR1 and CDR2 sequences are MNHEY and SMNVEV (reference sequence). CDR3 loop: CTQIPPSTDTQYF. The CDR3 DNA reads as TGTACCCAGATACCCCCTAGCACAGATACGCAGTATTTT.

The chain employs TRBV6-2 or TRBV6-3 and TRBJ2-7, with a weak D call TRBD1 (5 bases). This CDR3 has 17 amino acids. CDR1 MNHEY and CDR2 SVGEGT come from the germline V gene. The ends were cut back, 4 bases at V and 0 bases at J, with 19 bases in the middle. The CDR3 reads CASSLWAGWGTSYEQYF. CDR3 nucleotides: TGTGCCAGCAGTTTGTGGGCCGGGTGGGGCACCTCCTACGAGCAGTACTTC.

This clone was found a few times. This chain links TRBV5-1 with TRBJ2-1; D remains ambiguous. The CDR3 length is 16 residues. The V gene lost 4 bases and the J gene lost 1 base, with 15 bases spanning the gap. CDR1 and CDR2 (germline): SGHRS, YFSETQ. This CDR3 is CASSPRAVQSYNEQFF. CDR3 coding DNA: TGCGCCAGCAGCCCCCGCGCTGTGCAATCCTACAATGAGCAGTTCTTC. Using reference TRBV5-1 and TRBJ2-1 for the parts outside the CDR3, the full variable domain is KAGVTQTPRYLIKTRGQQVTLSCSPISGHRSVSWYQQTPGQGLQFLFEYFSETQRNKGNFPGRFSGRQFSNSRSEMNVSTLELGDSALYLCASSPRAVQSYNEQFFGPGTRLTVL.

The chain employs TRBV5-4 and TRBJ2-7; a weak D match, TRBD1 (5 bases). Germline CDR1 reads SGHNT; CDR2 reads YYREEE (reference sequence). This CDR3 spans 14 amino acids. V lost 4 bases and J lost 1, with 12 bases in between. CDR3 amino acids: CASSPGAESYEQYF. As DNA, the CDR3 is TGTGCCAGCAGCCCTGGGGCGGAGTCCTACGAGCAGTACTTC.

The CDR3, as DNA: TGTGCCAGCAGCTCCTACAGGGACAACTATGGCTACACCTTC. Protein: CASSSYRDNYGYTF. V is TRBV5-8 and J is TRBJ1-2, with D possibly being TRBD1 (6 bases). The CDR3 covers 14 residues. The germline gives CDR1 SGHTS, CDR2 YDEGEE. Trimming removed 3 bases at V and 2 bases at J, with 11 bases between.

This chain connects TRBV7-9 to TRBJ2-7; D is unclear. V was shortened by 2 bases and J by 1 base, with 3 bases between the two germline ends. The CDR3 runs to 12 residues. Germline V gene lookup returns CDR1 SEHNR and CDR2 FQNEAQ (reference sequence). CDR3 nucleotides: TGTGCCAGCAGCTTAACTTCCTACGAGCAGTACTTC. Its translation is CASSLTSYEQYF.

V and J are TRBV18 and TRBJ1-1; D gene uncertain. The germline V gene encodes CDR1 KGHSH and CDR2 LQKENI. Trimming cost V 1 base and J 6 bases, with 6 bases left between them. The CDR3 has 12 amino acids. CDR3 amino acids: CASSPHQAEAFF. The DNA of the CDR3 is TGTGCCAGCTCACCACACCAGGCTGAAGCTTTCTTT.

The chain carries TRBV28 and TRBJ2-3, with TRBD2 identical over 7 bases. Losses at the gene ends were 10 bases for V and 3 bases for J; bases not matched to a gene: 10. Germline V gene sequence: CDR1 MDHEN, CDR2 SYDVKM. The CDR3 runs to 14 residues. The CDR3 reads CATQTGRGTDTQYF. The CDR3 nucleotides are TGTGCCACCCAGACGGGGAGGGGTACAGATACGCAGTATTTT.

The rearrangement joins TRBV4-1 to TRBJ1-6, with TRBD1 identical over 7 bases. CDR1 is MGHRA and CDR2 is YSYEKL in the germline V gene. The CDR3 is 15 amino acids. Germline trimming cut 5 bases from V and 7 bases from J; bases unmatched to any gene: 8. CDR3 loop: CASSLPGGGNSPLHF. The CDR3 region has the DNA TGCGCCAGCAGCTTACCAGGGGGAGGCAATTCACCCCTCCACTTT.

V gene TRBV29-1 combines with J gene TRBJ2-7; tentative D call: TRBD2 (5 bases). Between the trimmed V and J ends, which lost 7 bases and 4 bases, there was a span of 11 bases. CDR3 length: 11 amino acids. Germline CDR1 SQVTM, CDR2 ANQGSEA. As DNA, the CDR3 is TGCAGCGCCACCCGGGGTTACGAGCAGTACTTC. It yields the protein CSATRGYEQYF.

The J gene is TRBJ2-3, the V gene TRBV7-2; D is unresolved. The CDR3 is 13 amino acids. Looked up from germline, CDR1 is SGHTA and CDR2 is FQGNSA. Between the trimmed V and J ends, which lost 3 bases and 5 bases, there was a span of 9 bases. The CDR3 sequence is CASSFISRDTQYF. Here the CDR3 DNA reads TGTGCCAGCAGCTTTATCTCTCGAGATACGCAGTATTTT.

J is TRBJ1-2 and V is TRBV5-1; 7 bases are shared with TRBD1. V was clipped by 7 bases and J by 8 bases; unmatched bases: 14. From germline, CDR1 is SGHRS and CDR2 YFSETQ. The CDR3 contains 14 residues. The CDR3 protein is CASGETQGLQGYTF. CDR3 coding DNA: TGCGCCAGCGGCGAGACACAGGGGTTACAGGGCTACACCTTC.

This chain connects TRBV7-2 to TRBJ1-5; 7 nucleotides line up with TRBD1. V gave up 5 bases and J gave up 2 bases; unmatched junction bases: 6. This CDR3 is 15 amino acids long. CDR1 SGHTA and CDR2 FQGNSA come from the germline V gene. CDR3 nucleotide sequence: TGTGCCAGCAGCCCAGACAGGGAACGCAATCAGCCCCAGCATTTT. It is translated as CASSPDRERNQPQHF. Variable domain in full (rest from reference TRBV7-2 and TRBJ1-5): GAGVSQSPSNKVTEKGKDVELRCDPISGHTALYWYRQSLGQGLEFLIYFQGNSAPDKSGLPSDRFSAERTGGSVSTLTIQRTQQEDSAVYLCASSPDRERNQPQHFGDGTRLSIL.